This T cell receptor beta chain was sequenced in a study of cytomegalovirus exposure and HLA in healthy donors. Study-level results: Presence/absence analyses rested on an assumption that sequencing depth was roughly uniform across donors.

The V gene's germline CDR1 is LNHNV and CDR2 YYDKDF (reference sequence). CDR3 length equals 14 residues. The V and J ends lost 1 base and 3 bases respectively, with 10 bases between them. With 60 Vbeta and 13 Jbeta primers, the PCR was carried out. Sequencing was performed with immunoSEQ multiplex PCR; in TCRdb, only in-frame clones are kept and a portion is missing. The profile shows about 100,000 clones, roughly 70% of them singletons. A note on this clone: Its antigen is not known.

The specimen was PBMCs. The clonotype originates from a man aged 35-49 years in good health and CMV-seropositive. The chain uses TRBV15 and TRBJ2-7; D is possibly TRBD1 (6 bases). The CDR3 spells CATSRGTEFYEQYF. As DNA, the CDR3 is TGTGCCACCAGCAGAGGGACAGAGTTCTACGAGCAGTACTTC.